The 5 T cell receptor beta chains in this list originate from one sample, sequenced in a study of blood T cell repertoires in COVID-19. Assay: immunoSEQ multiplex PCR; the TCRdb copy retains only in-frame clones and omits some. The sample includes about 240,000 clones, 70% to 90% of them seen just once. Material: PBMCs or T cells enriched from blood (not recorded which). The receptors were sampled from a woman aged 40 to 50 with acute COVID-19.

This chain joins TRBV5-5 and TRBJ2-5, with 8 bases matching TRBD2. The CDR3 contains 15 residues. With 2 bases clipped from V and 2 bases from J, the junction kept 5 bases outside the gene matches. Germline values: CDR1 SGHKS, CDR2 YYEKEE (reference sequence). DNA for the CDR3: TGTGCCAGCAGCTTAGTGCGGGAGGTACAAGAGACCCAGTACTTC. As protein: CASSLVREVQETQYF.

V gene TRBV11-2 combines with J gene TRBJ2-7; TRBD2 might be the D (5 bases). V was pared by 6 bases and J by 0 bases, with 15 bases between. The CDR3 sequence is 15 residues long. CDR1 is SGHAT, CDR2 FQNNGV, per germline. The CDR3 sequence is CASSRVGTSSYEQYF. CDR3 DNA sequence: TGTGCCAGCAGTCGCGTGGGCACTAGCTCCTACGAGCAGTACTTC. Filled out from reference TRBV11-2 and TRBJ2-7, the complete variable domain reads EAGVAQSPRYKIIEKRQSVAFWCNPISGHATLYWYQQILGQGPKLLIQFQNNGVVDDSQLPKDRFSAERLKGVDSTLKIQPAKLEDSAVYLCASSRVGTSSYEQYFGPGTRLTVT.

This chain links TRBV2 with TRBJ1-1, with D unresolved. CDR3 length: 14 amino acids. Looked up from germline, CDR1 is SNHLY and CDR2 is FYNNEI. Trimming stripped 10 bases from V and 3 bases from J, with 18 bases between. The CDR3 protein is CATLGGSRDTEAFF. CDR3 in DNA: TGTGCCACCCTAGGAGGATCAAGAGACACTGAAGCTTTCTTT.

The gene calls are TRBV14 and TRBJ2-1; D possibly corresponds to TRBD2 (6 bases). Germline CDR1 SGHDN, CDR2 FVKESK. The CDR3 contains 13 residues. V was pared by 8 bases and J by 2 bases, with 10 bases between. The CDR3 here is CASRWRAYNEQFF. The CDR3 bases are TGTGCCAGCCGGTGGAGGGCCTACAATGAGCAGTTCTTC.

This chain's CDR3 is CASLQGDEFF. CDR3 bases: TGTGCCAGCCTACAGGGGGATGAGTTCTTC. The chain couples TRBV2 to TRBJ2-1; TRBD1 matches 8 bases. Per germline, CDR1 SNHLY and CDR2 FYNNEI. With V trimmed by 8 bases and J by 14 bases, 5 bases remained unmatched. CDR3 length: 10 amino acids.